This TCR beta chain was documented in a study of shared clonotypes between healthy human individuals. General study findings and limits: Clonotype sharing among donors, it was expected, would be affected by sequencing depth. Relative to memory subsets, naive subsets generally showed larger estimated richness. The study found roughly 5% of naive CD4 clonotypes shared across several donors.

On this clone itself: Its specificity is unknown.

Germline CDR1 and CDR2: MNHNY and SVGAGI (reference sequence). This CDR3 region has 15 residues. Trimming removed 5 bases from V and 7 bases from J, with 18 bases in between. TCRdb's copy holds only in-frame clones and misses some; the assay was immunoSEQ multiplex PCR. The profile covers under 850,000 clones, with approximately 77% appearing a single time and 1.8% taken by the ten largest. The sequencing sample was made of memory CD4+ T cells sorted from blood. Documented subset: CD45RA-negative fraction. This TCR was recovered from a young woman in good health. This chain connects TRBV6-6 to TRBJ2-1; D uncertain. CDR3 nucleotides: TGTGCCAGCAGTCCCCGTAAAGCCATTGAAAATGAGCAGTTCTTC. It is translated as CASSPRKAIENEQFF.